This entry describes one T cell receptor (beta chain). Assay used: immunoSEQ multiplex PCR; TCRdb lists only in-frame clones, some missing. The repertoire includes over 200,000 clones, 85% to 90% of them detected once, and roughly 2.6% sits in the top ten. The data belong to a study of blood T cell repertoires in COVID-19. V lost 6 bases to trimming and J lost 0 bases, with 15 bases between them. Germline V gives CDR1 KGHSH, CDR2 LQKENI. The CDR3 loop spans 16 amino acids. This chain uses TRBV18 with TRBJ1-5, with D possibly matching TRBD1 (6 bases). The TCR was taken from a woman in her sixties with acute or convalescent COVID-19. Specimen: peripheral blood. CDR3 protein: CASSTRTDNSNQPQHF. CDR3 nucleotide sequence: TGTGCCAGCTCGACGCGGACAGATAATAGCAATCAGCCCCAGCATTTT.